This T cell receptor beta chain was identified in a study of cytomegalovirus exposure and HLA in healthy donors. PCR used 60 Vbeta primers and 13 Jbeta primers. Only in-frame clones appear in the TCRdb table, and some are missing; sequencing was by immunoSEQ multiplex PCR. This repertoire shows under 110,000 clones, around 80% found once; its top ten account for 3.5% to 4%. Concerning this clone itself: As yet, its antigen is unknown.

Donors had nominal health at sampling but likely had unrecorded immune exposures. Overall study results and limits: Cytomegalovirus status was reportedly diagnosed by the classifier with high sensitivity and specificity.

The germline gives CDR1 SGHDT, CDR2 YYEEEE. V trimming: 4 bases; J trimming: 5 bases; junction bases outside the gene matches: 11. The CDR3 totals 15 residues. The sample taken for sequencing was PBMCs. This clonotype was sampled from a man in his 60s in good health and CMV-seronegative. This chain joins TRBV5-6 and TRBJ2-7; 8 bases line up with TRBD1. The CDR3 nucleotides read TGTGCCAGCAGCCCTGGACAGGGTCGGGGTCACGAGCAGTACGTC. Amino acids: CASSPGQGRGHEQYV.